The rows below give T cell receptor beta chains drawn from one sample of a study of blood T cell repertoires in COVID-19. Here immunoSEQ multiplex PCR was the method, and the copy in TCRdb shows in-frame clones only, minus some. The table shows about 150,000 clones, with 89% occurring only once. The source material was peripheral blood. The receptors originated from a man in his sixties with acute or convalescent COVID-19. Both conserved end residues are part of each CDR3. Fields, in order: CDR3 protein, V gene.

CASSLAREQYF,TRBV7-9
CASSAWTGRPYEQYF,TRBV5-6
CASSLWTTEALYNEQFF,TRBV5-1
CASSQDLQGVDGYTF,TRBV3-1/TRBV3-2
CSVEPPTSANEQYF,TRBV29-1
CASSLWTTGGNTEAFF,TRBV5-6
CATSDAGEQYF,TRBV24-1
CASSPGQGAYEQYF,TRBV5-4
CASSPAVGTGFTGELFF,TRBV27
CATSRGQGLGVTNEKLFF,TRBV15
CASSQDYRDGELFF,TRBV4-2
CASSPDRGNTEAFF,TRBV18
CATTRTGVGYTF,TRBV6-5
CASSFSGDKTEAFF,TRBV5-4
CATSRDNSLTGELFF,TRBV15
CASSQGGGLETQYF,TRBV7-2
CASSLLPGQTWDTQYF,TRBV7-9
CASSLDFRTGGSPLHF,TRBV11-2
CASSSAGEGNEQFF,TRBV21-1
CASSTTGVNYGYTF,TRBV19
CASSQVRGTGYTF,TRBV14
CASSDYGRQEGDEQFF,TRBV10-1
CASSQDPGTDEKLFF,TRBV4-1
CASSTIGALHF,TRBV3-1/TRBV3-2
CASSARSGVGTGELFF,TRBV19
CASSLAGVSPYEQYF,TRBV5-1
CASSESRTGQYDEQFF,TRBV10-1
CATRGMDTDTQYF,TRBV10-3
CASSLTGGTTNEKLFF,TRBV5-1
CATAGTGRGNGTEAFF,TRBV4-2
CASSSTVGTGHYGYTF,TRBV7-2
CAWSIGQGRNQPQHF,TRBV30
CASSPQGQDTGELFF,TRBV6-6
CATGQLTSYEQYF,TRBV10-3
CASSLDGGRTDTQYF,TRBV7-2
CASSPEQGAVSNQPQHF,TRBV18
CAWSVGGDTQYF,TRBV30
CASSWRGIQETQYF,TRBV5-1
CASSPLESTDTQYF,TRBV7-8
CASGRGDTLLHF,TRBV2
CASSTSPGNTIYF,TRBV6-5
CAWSDIRTRDTEAFF,TRBV30
CAWSERGGSTDTQYF,TRBV30
CASSLGSSYNSPLHF,TRBV5-1
CASSLKLQGNTEAFF,TRBV3-1/TRBV3-2
CASSLVTGGNQPQHF,TRBV7-8
CASSYRQGSNYGYTF,TRBV6-5
CATSRGSNEQFF,TRBV24-1
CASSLRGGYTF,TRBV12-3/TRBV12-4
CASRTERYTGELFF,TRBV6-5
CASSRRVGGPRETQYF,TRBV4-3
CASSELAGSPDTQYF,TRBV2
CASSVRDSYEQYF,TRBV5-1
CASSQDQVGGRNTIYF,TRBV4-2
CASSSGTGNGYTF,TRBV5-1